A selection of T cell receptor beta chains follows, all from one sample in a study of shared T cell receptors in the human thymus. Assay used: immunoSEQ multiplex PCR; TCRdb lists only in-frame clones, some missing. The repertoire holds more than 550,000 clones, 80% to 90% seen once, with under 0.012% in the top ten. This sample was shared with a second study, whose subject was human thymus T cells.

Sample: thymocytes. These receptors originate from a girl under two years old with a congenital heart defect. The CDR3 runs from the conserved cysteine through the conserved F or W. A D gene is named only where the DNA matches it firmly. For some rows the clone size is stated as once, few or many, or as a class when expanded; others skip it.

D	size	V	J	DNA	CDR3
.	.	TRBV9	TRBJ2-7	TGTGCCAGCAGCGTAGCTGGGAGTAGCGAGCAGTACTTC	CASSVAGSSEQYF
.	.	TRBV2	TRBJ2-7	TGTGCCAGCAGTCCTAAATTCGCCTACGAGCAGTACTTC	CASSPKFAYEQYF
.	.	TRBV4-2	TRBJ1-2	TGTGCCAGCAGCCGAGAACAGGATGGGTATGGCTACACCTTC	CASSREQDGYGYTF
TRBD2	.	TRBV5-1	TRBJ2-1	TGCGCCAGCAGCTTCTGGCGGGGGGGTGGGAATGAGCAGTTCTTC	CASSFWRGGGNEQFF
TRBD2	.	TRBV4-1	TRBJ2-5	TGCGCCAGCAGCCAAGATCGAAGAACTAGCGGGGAACAAGAGACCCAGTACTTC	CASSQDRRTSGEQETQYF
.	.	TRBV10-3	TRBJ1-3	TGTGCCATCAAGGAAGGACAGTCCTCTGGAAACACCATATATTTT	CAIKEGQSSGNTIYF
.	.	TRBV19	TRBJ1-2	TGTGCCAGTAGTTCCCCGGGGGGGGGCTACACCTTC	CASSSPGGGYTF
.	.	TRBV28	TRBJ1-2	TGTGCCAGCAGCTTCTACCTTAGGGGATATGGCTATGGCTACACCTTC	CASSFYLRGYGYGYTF
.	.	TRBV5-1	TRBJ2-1	TGCGCCAGCAGCTTGGATCTCTCTACTAACAATGAGCAGTTCTTC	CASSLDLSTNNEQFF
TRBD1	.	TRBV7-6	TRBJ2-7	TGTGCCAGCAGCTCCGACAGGGACAACGAGCAGTACTTC	CASSSDRDNEQYF
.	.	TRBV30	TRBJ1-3	TGTGCCCGTGCGAGGGGAAACACCATATATTTT	CARARGNTIYF
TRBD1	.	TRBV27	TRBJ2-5	TGTGCCAGCAGTCCGCCGGGACAGGGGGAACAAGAGACCCAGTACTTC	CASSPPGQGEQETQYF
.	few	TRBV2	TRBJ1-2	TGTGCCAGCGAGGTCTATGGCTACACCTTC	CASEVYGYTF
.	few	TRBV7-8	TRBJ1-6	TGTGCCAGCACCAAGAACGTTCGGGTTCCTCTGAGCTCCTATAATTCACCCCTCCACTTT	CASTKNVRVPLSSYNSPLHF
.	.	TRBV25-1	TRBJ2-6	TGTGCCAGCAGTGAAAAGGGGCCTGGGGCCAACGTCCTGACTTTC	CASSEKGPGANVLTF
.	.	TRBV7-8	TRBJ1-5	TGTGCCAGCAGCTTAGTTGACAGTCATAGCAATCAGCCCCAGCATTTT	CASSLVDSHSNQPQHF
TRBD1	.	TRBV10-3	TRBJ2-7	TGTGCCATCAGTATCCGGGACAGGGTGCACGAGCAGTACTTC	CAISIRDRVHEQYF
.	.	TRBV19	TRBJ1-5	TGTGCCAGTAGGGGGCCCGGACAAGCCTTTGCCCAGCCCCAGCATTTT	CASRGPGQAFAQPQHF
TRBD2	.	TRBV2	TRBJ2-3	TGTGCCAGCCGCACGGTAGCGGGGGCAGATACGCAGTATTTT	CASRTVAGADTQYF
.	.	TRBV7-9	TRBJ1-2	TGTGCCCACACTATGGGTACTAACTATGGCTACACCTTC	CAHTMGTNYGYTF
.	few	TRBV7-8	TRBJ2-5	TGTGCCAGCAGCTTAAGTCACTTCAGGGGGGAAGGGTGGGAGACCCAGTACTTC	CASSLSHFRGEGWETQYF
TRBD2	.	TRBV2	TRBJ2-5	TGTGCCAGCAGTGAAGCTGGGGGCGGGGGGGATAAGATGACCCAGTACTTC	CASSEAGGGGDKMTQYF
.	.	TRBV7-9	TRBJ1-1	TGTGCCAGCAGCTTAGGGGGCGACGCTTTCTTT	CASSLGGDAFF
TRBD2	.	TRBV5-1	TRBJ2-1	TGCGCCAGCAGTACCCTAGCGGGGGGGCCTAATGAGCAGTTCTTC	CASSTLAGGPNEQFF
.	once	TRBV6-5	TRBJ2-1	TGTGCCAGCAGTTACTCAGGGGGGGTCAACAATGAGCAGTTCTTC	CASSYSGGVNNEQFF
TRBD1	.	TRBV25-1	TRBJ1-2	TGTGCCAGCAGTGAAGGGGGGACAGATGAAAACTATGGCTACACCTTC	CASSEGGTDENYGYTF
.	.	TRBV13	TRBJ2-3	TGTGCCAGCAGTAAGGGGGAAAGGGGAGGGAGCACAGATACGCAGTATTTT	CASSKGERGGSTDTQYF
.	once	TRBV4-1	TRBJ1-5	TGCGCCAGCAGCCTTAGAATGAATAGCAATCAGCCCCAGCATTTT	CASSLRMNSNQPQHF
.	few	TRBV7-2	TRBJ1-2	TGTGCCAGCAGCGCCACCAGGGTACCGGGCGGCTACACCTTC	CASSATRVPGGYTF
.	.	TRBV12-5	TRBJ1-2	TGTGCTAGTGGTTTGCAATACCTCTGGGGGCGACTCTATGGCTACACCTTC	CASGLQYLWGRLYGYTF
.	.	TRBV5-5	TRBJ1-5	TGTGCCAGCAGCTTCGGGGGGAGACGCGCTGAGGGGAGGCAGCCCCAGCATTTT	CASSFGGRRAEGRQPQHF
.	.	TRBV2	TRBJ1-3	TGTGCCAGCAGTAGAAACGGTGAGATCTCTGGAAACACCATATATTTT	CASSRNGEISGNTIYF
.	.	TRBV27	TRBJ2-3	TGTGCCAGCAGACCTCGCCCGACGGGGAAGGACAGAACGCAGTATTTT	CASRPRPTGKDRTQYF
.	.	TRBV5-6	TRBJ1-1	TGTGCCAGCAGCTTGAGGCCAGGAAAGCCGAACACTGAAGCTTTCTTT	CASSLRPGKPNTEAFF
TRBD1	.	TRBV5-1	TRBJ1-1	TGCGCCAGCAGCTTCCCGGGACAGGAGACTGAAGCTTTCTTT	CASSFPGQETEAFF
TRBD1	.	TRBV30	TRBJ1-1	TGTGCCCGAGGACAGGGAGGGAACACTGAAGCTTTCTTT	CARGQGGNTEAFF
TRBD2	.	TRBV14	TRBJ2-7	TGTGCCAGCAGCCAAGATGAGAGGCAGGGAGGGGAGCAGTACTTC	CASSQDERQGGEQYF
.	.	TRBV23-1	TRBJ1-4	TGCGCCAGCAGTCAGGTAAGCGACGCAACTAATGAAAAACTGTTTTTT	CASSQVSDATNEKLFF
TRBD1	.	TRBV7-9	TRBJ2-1	TGTGCCAGCAGCTTAGATGGGACAGAGAGATACAATGAGCAGTTCTTC	CASSLDGTERYNEQFF
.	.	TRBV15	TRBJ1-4	TGTGCCATCAGCAGAGCTCCAGGGCATGAAAAACTGTTTTTT	CAISRAPGHEKLFF
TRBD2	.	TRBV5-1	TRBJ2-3	TGCGCCAGCAGCGGTCCGGGACTAGCGGGGGATGAGAGCACAGATACGCAGTATTTT	CASSGPGLAGDESTDTQYF
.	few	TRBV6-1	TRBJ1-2	TGTGCCAGCAGTTCCCGGGACTTCTATGGCTACACCTTC	CASSSRDFYGYTF
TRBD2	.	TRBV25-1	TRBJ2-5	TGTGCCAGCAGTGAATGGGGAGGGGTTGAGACCCAGTACTTC	CASSEWGGVETQYF
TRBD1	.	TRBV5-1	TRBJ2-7	TGCGCCAGCAGCTCAGATGGGACAGGGACCCACGAGCAGTACTTC	CASSSDGTGTHEQYF
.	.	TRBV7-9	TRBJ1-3	TGTGCCAGCAGCCTGGTGGAAGGAGACACCATATATTTT	CASSLVEGDTIYF
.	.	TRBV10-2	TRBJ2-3	TGCGCCAGCAGTGAGTCGACAAGCACAGATACGCAGTATTTT	CASSESTSTDTQYF
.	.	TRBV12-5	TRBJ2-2	TGTGCTAGTGGCCCGACTCTTGCTAGATTGACCGGGGAGCTGTTTTTT	CASGPTLARLTGELFF
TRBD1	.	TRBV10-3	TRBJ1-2	TGTGCCGGGGGGACAGTTAACTATGGCTACACCTTC	CAGGTVNYGYTF
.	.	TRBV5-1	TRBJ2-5	TGCGCCAGCAGCCGGACCGCCCCAGGGGAGACCCAGTACTTC	CASSRTAPGETQYF
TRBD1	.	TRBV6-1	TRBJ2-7	TGTGCCAGCAGTGAAGAGCCGACCCCGGGACAGGACTCCTACGAGCAGTACTTC	CASSEEPTPGQDSYEQYF
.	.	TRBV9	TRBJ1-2	TGTGCCAGCAGCGCCAGGGACACCGATTATGGCTACACCTTC	CASSARDTDYGYTF
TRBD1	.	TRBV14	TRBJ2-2	TGTGCCAGCAGCCTGGGACAGCAAACGAACACCGGGGAGCTGTTTTTT	CASSLGQQTNTGELFF
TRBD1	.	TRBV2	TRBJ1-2	TGTGCCAGCAACAGACAGGGCCCTCCAAAACACTATGGCTACACCTTC	CASNRQGPPKHYGYTF
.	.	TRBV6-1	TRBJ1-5	TGTGCCAGCAGTGAATGGGGGGAAGATCAGCCCCAGCATTTT	CASSEWGEDQPQHF
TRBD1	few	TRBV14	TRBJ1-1	TGTGCCAGCAGCCCTCAGGGGGCTTCTGAAGCTTTCTTT	CASSPQGASEAFF